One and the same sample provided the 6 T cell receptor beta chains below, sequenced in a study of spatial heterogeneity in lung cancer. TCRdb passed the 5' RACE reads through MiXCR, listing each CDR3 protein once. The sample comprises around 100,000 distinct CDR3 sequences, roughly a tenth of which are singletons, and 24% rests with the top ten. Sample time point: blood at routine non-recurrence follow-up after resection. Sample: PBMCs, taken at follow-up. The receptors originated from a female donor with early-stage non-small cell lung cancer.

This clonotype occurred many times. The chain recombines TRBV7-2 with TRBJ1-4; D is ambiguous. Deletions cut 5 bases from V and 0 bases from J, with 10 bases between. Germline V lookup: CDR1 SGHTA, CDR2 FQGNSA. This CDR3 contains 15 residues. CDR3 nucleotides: TGTGCCAGCAGCCCCGGGTCTGCAACTAATGAAAAACTGTTTTTT. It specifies CASSPGSATNEKLFF.

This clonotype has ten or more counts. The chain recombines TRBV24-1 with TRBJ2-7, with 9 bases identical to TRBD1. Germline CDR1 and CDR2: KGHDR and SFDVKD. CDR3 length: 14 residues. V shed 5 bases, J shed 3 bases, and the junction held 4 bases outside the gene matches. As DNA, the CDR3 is TGTGCCACCAGTGGATCGGGACAGGGCTACGAGCAGTACTTC. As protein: CATSGSGQGYEQYF.

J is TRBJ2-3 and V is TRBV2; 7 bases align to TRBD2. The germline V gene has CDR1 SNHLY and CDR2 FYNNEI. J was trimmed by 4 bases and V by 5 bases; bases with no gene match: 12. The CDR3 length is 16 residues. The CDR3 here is CASSLLGSGIPDTQYF. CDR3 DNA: TGTGCCAGCAGTCTGCTTGGCAGCGGGATACCAGATACGCAGTATTTT.

Here the CDR3 reads CATSEHGPNTEAFF. In nucleotides, the CDR3 is TGTGCCACCAGTGAGCACGGGCCGAACACTGAAGCTTTCTTT. The chain links TRBV24-1 to TRBJ1-1; D not resolved. The V end lost 4 bases, the J end lost 1 base, and 9 bases lay between the germline ends. The CDR3 is made up of 14 amino acids. CDR1 KGHDR and CDR2 SFDVKD come from the germline V gene.

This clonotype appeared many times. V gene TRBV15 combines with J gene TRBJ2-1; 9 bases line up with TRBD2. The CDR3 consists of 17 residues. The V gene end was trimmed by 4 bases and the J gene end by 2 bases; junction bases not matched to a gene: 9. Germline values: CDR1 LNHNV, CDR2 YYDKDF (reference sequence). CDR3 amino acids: CATSKLAGGRAYNEQFF. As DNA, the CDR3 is TGTGCCACCAGCAAACTAGCGGGCGGCAGGGCCTACAATGAGCAGTTCTTC. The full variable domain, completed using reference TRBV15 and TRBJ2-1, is DAMVIQNPRYQVTQFGKPVTLSCSQTLNHNVMYWYQQKSSQAPKLLFHYYDKDFNNEADTPDNFQSRRPNTSFCFLDIRSPGLGDTAMYLCATSKLAGGRAYNEQFFGPGTRLTVL.

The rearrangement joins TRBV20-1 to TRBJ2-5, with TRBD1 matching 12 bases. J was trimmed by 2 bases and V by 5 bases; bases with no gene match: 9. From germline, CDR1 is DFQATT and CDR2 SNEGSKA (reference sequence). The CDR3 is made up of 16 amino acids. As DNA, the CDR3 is TGCAGTGCTCGGGGGGACAGGGGGCCTTATCAAGAGACCCAGTACTTC. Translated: CSARGDRGPYQETQYF.